A selection of T cell receptor beta chains follows, all from one sample in a study of CD8 T cells in Susac syndrome. TCRdb recomputed calls from the immunoSEQ multiplex PCR reads with MiXCR, one row per CDR3 protein. The table lists 250,000 to 300,000 distinct CDR3 sequences, 89% of them singletons, with more than 0.15% in the top ten. The source material was CD8+ T cells from PBMCs. The receptors shown here come from a human donor with multiple sclerosis. The CDR3 runs from the conserved cysteine through the conserved F or W. The order of the fields is J gene, V gene, D gene, clone size, CDR3 length, CDR3 DNA, CDR3 protein. The D gene is left open where the match is weak. Some rows have no size entry. The others give once, few or many, or a class for an expanded clone.

>TRBJ2-2|TRBV9|-|-|14
TGTGCCAGCAGCGTAGTAGGCCGCACCGGGGAGCTGTTTTTT
CASSVVGRTGELFF
>TRBJ1-5|TRBV28|TRBD1|-|18
TGTGCCAGCACAGGGGACAGGGGACGAGAAGTAAGCAATCAGCCCCAGCATTTT
CASTGDRGREVSNQPQHF
>TRBJ2-1|TRBV28|TRBD2|-|15
TGTGCCAGCAGTTCACTAGCGGGGGGGTTACATGAGCAGTTCTTC
CASSSLAGGLHEQFF
>TRBJ1-1|TRBV6-1|-|few|15
TGTGCCAGCAGGGACTTGCCGTGGGGGAACACTGAAGCTTTCTTT
CASRDLPWGNTEAFF
>TRBJ1-4|TRBV6-6|-|-|14
TGTGCCAGCAGTTGGTCGGAAACTAATGAAAAACTGTTTTTT
CASSWSETNEKLFF
>TRBJ2-1|TRBV4-1|TRBD1|-|15
TGCGCCAGCAGCCAAGATGAAGGACAGGGCAATGAGCAGTTCTTC
CASSQDEGQGNEQFF
>TRBJ1-1|TRBV6-2/TRBV6-3|-|-|11
TGTGCCAGCAGTTGGAGTTTTGAAGCTTTCTTT
CASSWSFEAFF
>TRBJ2-7|TRBV28|-|-|14
TGTGCCAGCAGTTTTTCGGTCTTAGGCTACGAGCAGTACTTC
CASSFSVLGYEQYF
>TRBJ2-2|TRBV30|-|-|12
TGTGCCTGGCTCGGGGCGGGCGGGGAGCTGTTTTTT
CAWLGAGGELFF
>TRBJ2-7|TRBV10-2|TRBD2|-|14
TGCGCCAGCGGGACCGGGACTAGCACGAGCGAGCAGTACTTC
CASGTGTSTSEQYF
>TRBJ2-3|TRBV6-5|-|-|15
TGTGCCAGCAGTTACGGGACTCTGGGGGCAGATACGCAGTATTTT
CASSYGTLGADTQYF
>TRBJ2-2|TRBV5-6|-|-|14
TGCGCCAGCAGCTTGTGGGGAAGCACCGGGGAGCTGTTTTTT
CASSLWGSTGELFF
>TRBJ2-3|TRBV29-1|-|-|14
TGCAGCGTTGAAGAGGGATACAACACAGATACGCAGTATTTT
CSVEEGYNTDTQYF
>TRBJ2-7|TRBV14|TRBD1|-|16
TGTGCCAGCAGCCAAGCCGGGACAGGGGGTTCCTACGAGCAGTACTTC
CASSQAGTGGSYEQYF
>TRBJ2-7|TRBV3-1|TRBD2|-|12
TGTGCCAGCAACCGGCCGGGAGGGGAGCAGTACTTC
CASNRPGGEQYF
>TRBJ2-2|TRBV19|-|-|15
TGTGCCAGTAGTATAGAGGGAGAGGTGGCCGGGGAGCTGTTTTTT
CASSIEGEVAGELFF
>TRBJ2-1|TRBV29-1|-|-|14
TGCAGCGCTGATGCTGGGCGCGGGTACAATGAGCAGTTCTTC
CSADAGRGYNEQFF
>TRBJ2-7|TRBV7-9|TRBD2|-|16
TGTGCCAGCAGCGTGGGGAGGGTAGGAGCTAACTACGAGCAGTACTTC
CASSVGRVGANYEQYF
>TRBJ2-5|TRBV3-1|-|-|12
TGTGCCAGCAGCCCGACAATGCGGACCCAGTACTTC
CASSPTMRTQYF
>TRBJ2-7|TRBV7-3|-|-|16
TGTGCCAGCAGCCCTACGGCAGCGGAGTCTTCCTACGAGCAGTACTTC
CASSPTAAESSYEQYF
>TRBJ2-3|TRBV2|-|-|15
TGTGCCAGCAGTGACGTCGCCGGTCCCGCAGATACGCAGTATTTT
CASSDVAGPADTQYF
>TRBJ1-1|TRBV5-4|TRBD1|-|11
TGTGCCAGCAGTGGGACAGGAGAAGCTTTCTTT
CASSGTGEAFF
>TRBJ1-3|TRBV7-9|-|-|16
TGTGCCAGCACCAACCCCGAGGGGGGCTCCGGGGACACCATATATTTT
CASTNPEGGSGDTIYF
>TRBJ2-1|TRBV6-6|-|-|13
TGTGCCATCGGACTCCGCTCCTACAATGAGCAGTTCTTC
CAIGLRSYNEQFF
>TRBJ2-7|TRBV28|-|-|14
TGTGCCAGCAGGGGGGAGGTGAGCTCCTACGAGCAGTACTTC
CASRGEVSSYEQYF
>TRBJ1-5|TRBV6-1|-|once|17
TGTGCCAGCAGTGAAGCGGTCGCGGCAGTTAGCAATCAGCCCCAGCATTTT
CASSEAVAAVSNQPQHF
>TRBJ2-3|TRBV15|-|-|14
TGTGCCACCAGCAGAGTACGGAACACAGATACGCAGTATTTT
CATSRVRNTDTQYF
>TRBJ2-7|TRBV7-9|TRBD2|few|15
TGTGCCAGCAGCTCAATCCGGGGGGGATCCTACGAGCAGTACTTC
CASSSIRGGSYEQYF
>TRBJ2-1|TRBV9|-|-|15
TGTGCCAGCTCCTCCGCAGGGACCAACTACAATGAGCAGTTCTTC
CASSSAGTNYNEQFF
>TRBJ1-1|TRBV25-1|-|-|14
TGTGCCAGTGCCAGAGGAGGGCTGGACACTGAAGCTTTCTTT
CASARGGLDTEAFF
>TRBJ2-7|TRBV27|TRBD1|-|15
TGTGCCAGCAGTTTATGGCCAGGGGGCTCCTACGAGCAGTACTTC
CASSLWPGGSYEQYF
>TRBJ2-3|TRBV7-2|-|-|15
TGTGCCAGCAGCAGGGGGGGGACCGCTTCATATACGCAGTATTTT
CASSRGGTASYTQYF
>TRBJ2-7|TRBV27|-|-|12
TGTGCCACCAGTCAAGTGGGCTACGAGCAGTACTTC
CATSQVGYEQYF
>TRBJ2-7|TRBV28|TRBD2|few|15
TGTGCCAGCAGTTCTACTAGCGGGGGACCCTACGAGCAGTACTTC
CASSSTSGGPYEQYF
>TRBJ2-7|TRBV19|-|-|14
TGTGCCACAAGCCCAGGGGACATGTTCTACGAGCAGTACTTC
CATSPGDMFYEQYF
>TRBJ1-5|TRBV12-5|-|-|17
TGTGCTAGTGGCCCCCTAGGACGGAATTTTAGCAATCAGCCCCAGCATTTT
CASGPLGRNFSNQPQHF
>TRBJ2-1|TRBV11-2|-|-|17
TGTGCCAGCAGCTTAGGGCCCGGCGTCGAGTACTACAATGAGCAGTTCTTC
CASSLGPGVEYYNEQFF
>TRBJ1-4|TRBV5-6|TRBD1|-|17
TGTGCCAGCAGCCCGGCGGTTGGGACAGGGAGTAATGAAAAACTGTTTTTT
CASSPAVGTGSNEKLFF
>TRBJ2-3|TRBV9|TRBD2|-|16
TGTGCCAGCAGCGCCGGACTAGCGGTGGGCACAGATACGCAGTATTTT
CASSAGLAVGTDTQYF
>TRBJ2-7|TRBV7-9|TRBD2|-|14
TGTGCCAGCAGCCTTAGCGGGAGAGCGTACGAGCAGTACTTC
CASSLSGRAYEQYF
>TRBJ1-5|TRBV20-1|-|-|15
TGCAGTGCTAGGACTGCCCCGGGAGGCAATCAGCCCCAGCATTTT
CSARTAPGGNQPQHF
>TRBJ2-1|TRBV11-2|TRBD2|-|16
TGTGCCAGCAGCCTCGTCACCGGGGGGGCCGGGGAGGGGCAGTTCTTC
CASSLVTGGAGEGQFF
>TRBJ1-2|TRBV9|TRBD1|-|14
TGTGCCAGCAGCGTAGGGGACAGTTTCTATGGCTACACCTTC
CASSVGDSFYGYTF
>TRBJ2-1|TRBV20-1|-|-|13
TGCAGTGCAAATATCAGAGACTACAATGAGCAGTTCTTC
CSANIRDYNEQFF
>TRBJ2-3|TRBV24-1|TRBD2|-|16
TGTGCCACCAGTGATTTGCGGGCGGGAGATGTAGATACGCAGTATTTT
CATSDLRAGDVDTQYF
>TRBJ1-1|TRBV6-2/TRBV6-3|-|few|15
TGTGCCAGCAGTTACTCTGGGGACACGAACACTGAAGCTTTCTTT
CASSYSGDTNTEAFF
>TRBJ2-3|TRBV29-1|-|-|16
TGCAGCGCCCATCACGAGGGCGGGATCCCCACAGATACGCAGTATTTT
CSAHHEGGIPTDTQYF
>TRBJ1-1|TRBV4-2|TRBD1|-|20
TGTGCCAGCAGCCAGAAGGGACAGGGGGCGCTTCGTTTTATGGGCACTGAAGCTTTCTTT
CASSQKGQGALRFMGTEAFF
>TRBJ2-6|TRBV6-4|TRBD1|-|15
TGTGCCAGCAGTCCCACAGGGGCTGGGGCCAACGTCCTGACTTTC
CASSPTGAGANVLTF
>TRBJ2-7|TRBV4-1|TRBD1|once|16
TGCGCCAGCAGCCCCCAAGCGGGACAGGGGGCCTACGAGCAGTACTTC
CASSPQAGQGAYEQYF